This T cell receptor beta chain comes out of a study of T cell responses to AZD1222 COVID-19 vaccine. Broader study findings: Unmutated variant regions reportedly attract nearly half of all spike-specific TCRs. Seropositivity was recorded at baseline in only 6 or 7 AZD1222 recipients.

Deletions cut 8 bases from V and 1 base from J, with 15 bases between. Germline loops: CDR1 MNHEY, CDR2 SVGAGI. The CDR3 consists of 15 residues. About this clone: No antigen is known for it.

The assay was immunoSEQ multiplex PCR, and TCRdb's table has in-frame clones only and misses some. The sample yields 55,000 to 65,000 clones, roughly 85% seen once. The sequence derives from an adult in good health. The sample here was peripheral blood, taken on day 0 of AZD1222 vaccination. The chain links TRBV6-5 to TRBJ2-1; the D gene is possibly TRBD2 (6 bases). CDR3 amino acids: CASRLRDLSYNEQFF. DNA of the CDR3: TGTGCCAGCCGTCTAAGGGACTTGTCCTACAATGAGCAGTTCTTC.